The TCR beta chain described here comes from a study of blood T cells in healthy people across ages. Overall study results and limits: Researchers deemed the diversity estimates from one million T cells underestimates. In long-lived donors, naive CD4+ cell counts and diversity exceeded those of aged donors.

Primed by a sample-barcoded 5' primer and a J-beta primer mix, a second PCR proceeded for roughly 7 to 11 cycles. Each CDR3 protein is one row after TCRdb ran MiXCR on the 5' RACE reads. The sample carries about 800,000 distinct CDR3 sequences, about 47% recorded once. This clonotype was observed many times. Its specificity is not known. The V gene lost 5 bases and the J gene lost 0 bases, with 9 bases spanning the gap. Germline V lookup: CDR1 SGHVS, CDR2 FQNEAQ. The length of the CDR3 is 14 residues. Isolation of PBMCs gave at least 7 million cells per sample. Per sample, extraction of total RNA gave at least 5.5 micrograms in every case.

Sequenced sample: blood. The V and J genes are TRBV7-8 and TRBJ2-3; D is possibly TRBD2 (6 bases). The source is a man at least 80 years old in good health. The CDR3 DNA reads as TGTGCCAGCAGCCGGGACTTAAGCACAGATACGCAGTATTTT. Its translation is CASSRDLSTDTQYF.